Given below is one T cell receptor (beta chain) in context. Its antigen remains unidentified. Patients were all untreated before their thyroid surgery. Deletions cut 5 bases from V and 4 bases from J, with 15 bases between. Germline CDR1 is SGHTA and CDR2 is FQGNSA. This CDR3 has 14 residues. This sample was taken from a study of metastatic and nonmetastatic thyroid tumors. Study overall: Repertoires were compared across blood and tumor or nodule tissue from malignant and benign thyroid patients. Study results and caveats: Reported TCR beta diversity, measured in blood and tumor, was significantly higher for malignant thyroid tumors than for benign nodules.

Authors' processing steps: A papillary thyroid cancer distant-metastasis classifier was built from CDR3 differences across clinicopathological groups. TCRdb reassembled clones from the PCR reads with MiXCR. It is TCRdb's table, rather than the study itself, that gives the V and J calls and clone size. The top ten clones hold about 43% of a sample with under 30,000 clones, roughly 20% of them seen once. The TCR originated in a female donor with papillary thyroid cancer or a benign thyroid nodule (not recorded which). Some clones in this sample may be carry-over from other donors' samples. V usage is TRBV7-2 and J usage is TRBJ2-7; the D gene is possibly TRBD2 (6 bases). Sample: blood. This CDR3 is CASSPARGTYEQYF. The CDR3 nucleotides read TGTGCCAGCAGCCCCGCACGGGGGACGTACGAGCAGTACTTC.